The present T cell receptor (beta chain) was sequenced within a study of blood T cell repertoires in COVID-19. Study members were between roughly 18 and 89 years old and lived in 20 to 30 US regions. Clones were read by immunoSEQ multiplex PCR, and TCRdb kept only the in-frame ones, dropping some. The sample contains 45,000 to 55,000 clones, more than 75% of which appear only once. Germline V gives CDR1 SEHNR, CDR2 FQNEAQ (reference sequence). Trimming left V 7 bases short and J 1 base short, with 16 bases between. The CDR3 loop spans 15 amino acids. Sequencing used PBMCs or T cells enriched from blood (not recorded which). The gene calls are TRBV7-9 and TRBJ1-1; D is possibly TRBD1 (5 bases). The origin of this receptor is a woman aged 45 to 65 with acute COVID-19. The CDR3 bases are TGTGCCAGCACGCAGGGCGGGGGAGCGAACACTGAAGCTTTCTTT. The encoded protein is CASTQGGGANTEAFF.